The rows below give T cell receptor beta chains drawn from one sample of a study of Graves' ophthalmopathy and Graves' hyperthyroidism. One entry per CDR3 protein results from TCRdb running MiXCR on the multiplex PCR reads. The sample yields over a million distinct CDR3 sequences, approximately 35% seen once. Sequenced material: peripheral blood or thyroid tissue (not recorded which). The receptors shown here come from an adult man with Graves' hyperthyroidism. CDR3s include the opening cysteine and the closing phenylalanine or tryptophan. Fields, in order: J gene, clone size, V gene, D gene, CDR3 DNA, CDR3 protein. A D gene is named only where the DNA matches it firmly. The size field is filled for only some rows; it gives once, few, many or a size class.

TRBJ1-5 many TRBV5-5 TRBD1 TGTGCCAGCAGCTTGTCCCGGACAGGGGGATTACCGGGCAATCAGCCCCAGCATTTT CASSLSRTGGLPGNQPQHF
TRBJ2-7 many TRBV7-2 TRBD2 TGTGCCAGCAGCTTATTCGGCGGGGGGACGTTCCTCGAGCAGTACTTC CASSLFGGGTFLEQYF
TRBJ1-4 NA TRBV29-1 NA TGCAGCGTTGCACGAGGTAATGAAAAACTGTTTTTT CSVARGNEKLFF
TRBJ2-7 many TRBV7-9 TRBD1 TGTGCCAGCAGCCGAGAGGGACAGGGAATCTACGAGCAGTACTTC CASSREGQGIYEQYF
TRBJ2-2 many TRBV20-1 TRBD2 TGCAGTGCTTTTAAACCTAGCGGGAGGGCCTTGTACACCGGGGAGCTGTTTTTT CSAFKPSGRALYTGELFF
TRBJ1-3 many TRBV7-2 NA TGTGCCAGCAGCCGAGACGGAAACACCATATATTTT CASSRDGNTIYF
TRBJ2-5 few TRBV20-1 TRBD2 TGCAGTGCTAGAGATCCGGGGGGGGCCCTAGGAGAGACCCAGTACTTC CSARDPGGALGETQYF
TRBJ1-5 NA TRBV19 NA TGTGCCAGTAGTAGGGGAGCAAACGAGCCCCAGCATTTT CASSRGANEPQHF
TRBJ1-2 many TRBV6-1 NA TGTGCCAGCAGTGGTTTAGGGGACATTAACTATGGCTACACCTTC CASSGLGDINYGYTF
TRBJ1-4 few TRBV30 NA TGTGCCTGGAGGGACACAGTTGAAAAACTGTTTTTT CAWRDTVEKLFF
TRBJ2-7 many TRBV20-1 TRBD1 TGCAGTGCCCTACTACCATACCGGGACAGGGCGGACGAGCAGTACTTC CSALLPYRDRADEQYF
TRBJ1-2 NA TRBV24-1 NA TGTGCCACCAGTGATTTGATAGAGGGTGGTGGCTACACCTTC CATSDLIEGGGYTF
TRBJ1-6 NA TRBV18 NA TGTGCCAGCTCACCACTCGAACGGTTTAATTCACCCCTCCACTTT CASSPLERFNSPLHF
TRBJ2-7 NA TRBV15 NA TGTGCCACCAGCAGGCAGAGCTCCTACGAGCAGTACTTC CATSRQSSYEQYF
TRBJ1-3 NA TRBV4-1 NA TGCGCCAGCAGCCCCCGAGGGAATTACGGAAACACCATATATTTT CASSPRGNYGNTIYF
TRBJ2-7 NA TRBV5-5 NA TGTGCCAGCAGCTGGTCTCCAGGGAGGGAGCAGTACTTC CASSWSPGREQYF
TRBJ2-7 NA TRBV10-3 TRBD2 TGTGCCATCAGACCAGCGGGGCTCGAGCAGTACTTC CAIRPAGLEQYF
TRBJ2-5 few TRBV11-2 TRBD2 TGTGCCAGCGTTGAGGGACTAGGGCAGGTGACCCAGTACTTC CASVEGLGQVTQYF
TRBJ2-2 many TRBV25-1 TRBD1 TGTGCCAGCAGTGAAGCAGGGACAGGGAACACCGGGGAGCTGTTTTTT CASSEAGTGNTGELFF
TRBJ1-2 many TRBV9 TRBD1 TGTGCCAGCAGCCCGGGACAGTGGGCCTATGGCTACACCTTC CASSPGQWAYGYTF
TRBJ2-7 few TRBV12-3/TRBV12-4 TRBD1 TGTGCCAGCAGTTCTACCGGGACAGGAGACGAGCAGTACTTC CASSSTGTGDEQYF
TRBJ2-7 many TRBV7-6 NA TGTGCCAGCAGCAAGGGACAATCCTACGAGCAGTACTTC CASSKGQSYEQYF
TRBJ1-4 many TRBV5-6 TRBD1 TGTGCCAGCAGCTTGGCCTTCGAGGCCGGGACAGGACAATATTTT CASSLAFEAGTGQYF
TRBJ1-4 NA TRBV29-1 TRBD1 TGCAGCGCTCAGGACAGGACTAAACTGTTTTTT CSAQDRTKLFF
TRBJ2-5 NA TRBV18 NA TGTGCCAGCTCCCTACTAGCTCAGCGGCAAGAGACCCAGTACTTC CASSLLAQRQETQYF
TRBJ2-6 many TRBV20-1 NA TGCAGTGCTATAACGAAGGGGTTGGGGGCCAACGTCCTGACTTTC CSAITKGLGANVLTF
TRBJ2-3 NA TRBV10-3 NA TGTGCCATCTCGGGACCTAGTTCTGCAGGTACGCAGTATTTT CAISGPSSAGTQYF
TRBJ2-7 NA TRBV29-1 NA TGCAGCCAAGGCGGATACTCCTACGAGCAGTACTTC CSQGGYSYEQYF
TRBJ2-5 many TRBV4-3 NA TGCGCCAGCAGCCAAGTCGGCATCCAAGAGACCCAGTACTTC CASSQVGIQETQYF
TRBJ2-7 few TRBV9 TRBD2 TGTGCCAGCAGCGGTACAGCGGGGGGCTACTACGAGCAGTACTTC CASSGTAGGYYEQYF
TRBJ1-5 NA TRBV10-3 TRBD1 TGTGCCATCAGCGGGTCGTCTCCGACAGGGGCTCAGCCCCAGCATTTT CAISGSSPTGAQPQHF
TRBJ1-1 NA TRBV24-1 NA TGTGTCACCAGTGATGGAGTCCAAGCTTTCTTT CVTSDGVQAFF
TRBJ2-2 NA TRBV7-8 NA TGTGCCAGCAGCATAGCAAGCGGGACACCGAACACCGGGGAGCTGTTTTTT CASSIASGTPNTGELFF
TRBJ2-7 many TRBV14 TRBD1 TGTGCCAGCACTCCGGGACAGGGGCCGACAAACTCCTACGAGCAGTACTTC CASTPGQGPTNSYEQYF
TRBJ1-5 many TRBV5-1 NA TGCGCCAGCAGGCCTGACAGTAGCAATCAGCCCCAGCATTTT CASRPDSSNQPQHF
TRBJ2-5 NA TRBV12-3/TRBV12-4 NA TGTGCCAGCAGGGGAGACAGTATGAAAGAGACCCAGTACTTC CASRGDSMKETQYF
TRBJ1-2 many TRBV19 NA TGTGCCAGTATCTCGCGTGCCAGCCTCTATGGCTACACCTTC CASISRASLYGYTF
TRBJ1-5 NA TRBV7-8 TRBD1 TGTGCCAGCAGGGACCCCGGGACAGGGAACCAGCCCCAGCATTTT CASRDPGTGNQPQHF
TRBJ1-2 few TRBV7-9 NA TGTGCCAGCAGGAGAGCAGGGGACTATGGCTACACCTTC CASRRAGDYGYTF
TRBJ2-7 many TRBV29-1 NA TGCAGCGTTGTCGGGGGCCTAGGCAGGGTCTCCTACGAGCAGTACTTC CSVVGGLGRVSYEQYF
TRBJ2-5 few TRBV7-2 NA TGTGCCAGCAGCTTCGGACCAAGGGAGACCCAGTACTTC CASSFGPRETQYF
TRBJ1-1 few TRBV12-3/TRBV12-4 NA TGTGCCAGCCTTCAGGGGCCGGGTACTGAAGCTTTCTTT CASLQGPGTEAFF
TRBJ2-7 NA TRBV19 TRBD1 TGTGCCAGTAGCATCGGACAGGAACTATACGAGCAGTACTTC CASSIGQELYEQYF
TRBJ2-7 few TRBV14 TRBD1 TGTGCCAGCAGCCAAACCGAGACAGGGTCGGACGAGCAGTACTTC CASSQTETGSDEQYF
TRBJ1-5 NA TRBV5-1 TRBD1 TGCGCCAGCAGCTCACAGGGGGCGCGTGGTCAGCCCCAGCATTTT CASSSQGARGQPQHF
TRBJ1-2 NA TRBV12-3/TRBV12-4 TRBD1 TGTGCCAGCGGTAGACAGGGGGCTAAGGGCTACACCTTC CASGRQGAKGYTF
TRBJ1-5 many TRBV7-2 NA TGTGCCAGCAGCTTAAATCGGGGGTTTCAGCCCCAGCATTTT CASSLNRGFQPQHF
TRBJ2-7 NA TRBV10-3 TRBD2 TGTGCCAGCAGTTACTCCGCGGGAGGTGGGTCCTACGAGCAGTACTTC CASSYSAGGGSYEQYF
TRBJ2-7 once TRBV7-6 TRBD1 TGTGCCAGCAGAAACAGGGGGATCGAGCAGTACTTC CASRNRGIEQYF
TRBJ1-1 many TRBV10-3 NA TGTGCCATCAGTGAGGAGTCCCGAAACACTGAAGCTTTCTTT CAISEESRNTEAFF
TRBJ2-7 few TRBV7-9 NA TGTGCCAGCAGCTACGAGGGACCTACGGTGCAGTACTTC CASSYEGPTVQYF
TRBJ2-7 few TRBV5-6 NA TGTGCCGGCAGCTCCTCTAGCTACGAGCAGTACTTC CAGSSSSYEQYF
TRBJ1-1 few TRBV10-3 NA TGTGCCGCCCGAGGGGGAGGCCGTGACACTGAAGCTTTCTTT CAARGGGRDTEAFF
TRBJ2-7 NA TRBV7-9 TRBD1 TGTGCCAGTGAGACAGGGGACCGCGAGCAGTACTTC CASETGDREQYF
TRBJ2-7 NA TRBV9 TRBD1 TGTGCCAGCAGCCCCCAGTACGGGACAGGAAGCGAGCAGTACTTC CASSPQYGTGSEQYF